The entry that follows covers one T cell receptor (beta chain) sequence. The antigen remains undetermined. This specimen belongs to a study of T cells after yellow fever vaccination. Study details: Fractions of low cell number were prepared using SMART-Seq v4 Ultra Low Input. Study-wide points: A limited proportion of clonotypes was detected within both the CD4 and CD8 compartments. Contamination of FACS-sorted repertoires by abundant clonotypes from the bulk population could occur. Among primary-vaccination clones, most reappeared after the booster, at about 95% for CD4 and approximately 88% for CD8.

TCRdb processed the 5' RACE reads anew with MiXCR; each CDR3 protein has one entry. Of 120,000 or so distinct CDR3 sequences in the sample, about 8.4% were seen once. Germline values: CDR1 LGHNT, CDR2 FRNRAP. The junction had 1 base not matched to a gene; V was cut back by 4 bases and J by 0 bases. This CDR3 contains 15 residues. This sequence was found in a man younger than 30 who received the YFV17D yellow fever vaccine. The material was CD8+ T cells sorted from PBMCs, obtained on the day of the yellow fever booster vaccination. The chain carries TRBV12-5 and TRBJ2-3; 10 nucleotides align to TRBD2. The CDR3: CASGSSGGSTDTQYF. The CDR3 DNA reads TGTGCTAGTGGTTCTAGCGGGGGTAGCACAGATACGCAGTATTTT.